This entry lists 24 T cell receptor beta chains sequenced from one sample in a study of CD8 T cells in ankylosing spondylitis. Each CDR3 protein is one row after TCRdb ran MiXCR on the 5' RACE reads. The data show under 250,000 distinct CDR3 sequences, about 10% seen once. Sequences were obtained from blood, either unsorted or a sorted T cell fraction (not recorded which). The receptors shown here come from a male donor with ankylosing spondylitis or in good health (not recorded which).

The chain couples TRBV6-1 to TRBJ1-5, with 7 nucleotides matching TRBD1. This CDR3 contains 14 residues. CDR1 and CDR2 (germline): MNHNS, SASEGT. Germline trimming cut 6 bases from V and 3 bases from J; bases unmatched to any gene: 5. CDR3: CASSDRVDNQPQHF. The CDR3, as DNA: TGTGCCAGCAGCGACAGGGTTGACAATCAGCCCCAGCATTTT.

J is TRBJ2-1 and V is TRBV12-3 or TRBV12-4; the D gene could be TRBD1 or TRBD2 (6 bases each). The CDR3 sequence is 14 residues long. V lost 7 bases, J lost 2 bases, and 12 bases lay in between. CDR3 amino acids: CASKARGPYNEQFF. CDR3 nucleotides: TGTGCCAGCAAGGCCCGGGGGCCCTACAATGAGCAGTTCTTC.

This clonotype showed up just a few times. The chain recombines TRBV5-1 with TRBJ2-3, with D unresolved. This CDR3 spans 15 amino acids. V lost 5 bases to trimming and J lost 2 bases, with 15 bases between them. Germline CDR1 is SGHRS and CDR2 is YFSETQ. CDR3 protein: CASRIRQANTDTQYF. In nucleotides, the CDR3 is TGCGCCAGCAGAATTCGCCAAGCAAACACAGATACGCAGTATTTT.

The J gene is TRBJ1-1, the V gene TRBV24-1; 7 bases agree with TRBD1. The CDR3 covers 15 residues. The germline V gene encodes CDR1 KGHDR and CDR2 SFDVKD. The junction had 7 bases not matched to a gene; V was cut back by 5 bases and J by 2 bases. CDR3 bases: TGTGCCACCAGTGGGACAGGTCAGGCCAACACTGAAGCTTTCTTT. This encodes CATSGTGQANTEAFF.

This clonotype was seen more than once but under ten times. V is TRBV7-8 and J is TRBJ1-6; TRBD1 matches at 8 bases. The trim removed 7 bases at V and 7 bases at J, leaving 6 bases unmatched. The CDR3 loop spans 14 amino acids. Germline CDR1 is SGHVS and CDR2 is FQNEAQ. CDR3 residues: CASTLRQGNSPLHF. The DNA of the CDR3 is TGTGCCAGCACCCTGAGACAGGGGAATTCACCCCTCCACTTT.

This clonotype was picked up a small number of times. CDR3 nucleotide sequence: TGCAGTGCCCGCCCTAGCGGGAGAATAAATGAGCAGTTCTTC. Amino acid sequence: CSARPSGRINEQFF. The chain has TRBV20-1 and TRBJ2-1; 10 nucleotides align to TRBD2. J lost 7 bases, V lost 6 bases, and 9 bases had no gene match. This CDR3 is 14 amino acids long. Looked up from germline, CDR1 is DFQATT and CDR2 is SNEGSKA (reference sequence).

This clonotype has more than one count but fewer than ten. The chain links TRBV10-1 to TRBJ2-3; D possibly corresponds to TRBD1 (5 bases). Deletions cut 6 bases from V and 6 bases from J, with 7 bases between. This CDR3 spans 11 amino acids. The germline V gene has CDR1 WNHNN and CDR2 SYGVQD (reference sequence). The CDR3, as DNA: TGCGCCAGCAGCGCAGGGGATACGCAGTATTTT. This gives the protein CASSAGDTQYF.

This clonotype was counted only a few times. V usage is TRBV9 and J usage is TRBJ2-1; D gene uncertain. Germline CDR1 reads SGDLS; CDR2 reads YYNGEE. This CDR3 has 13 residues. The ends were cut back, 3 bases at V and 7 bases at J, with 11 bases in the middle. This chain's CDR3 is CASSESYVNEQFF. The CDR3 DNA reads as TGTGCCAGCAGCGAAAGCTATGTGAATGAGCAGTTCTTC.

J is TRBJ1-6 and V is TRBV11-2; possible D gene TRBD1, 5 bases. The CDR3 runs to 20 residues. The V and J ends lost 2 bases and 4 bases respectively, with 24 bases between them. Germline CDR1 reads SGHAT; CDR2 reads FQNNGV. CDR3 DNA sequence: TGTGCCAGCAGCTTATCAGCCTGGCGGGGGGAGTCAATATATAATTCACCCCTCCACTTT. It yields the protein CASSLSAWRGESIYNSPLHF. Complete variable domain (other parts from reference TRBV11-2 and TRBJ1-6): EAGVAQSPRYKIIEKRQSVAFWCNPISGHATLYWYQQILGQGPKLLIQFQNNGVVDDSQLPKDRFSAERLKGVDSTLKIQPAKLEDSAVYLCASSLSAWRGESIYNSPLHFGNGTRLTVT.

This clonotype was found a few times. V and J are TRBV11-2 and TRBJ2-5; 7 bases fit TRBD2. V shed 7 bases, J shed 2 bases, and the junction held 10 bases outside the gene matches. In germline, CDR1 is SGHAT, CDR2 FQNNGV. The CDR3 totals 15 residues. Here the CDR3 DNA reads TGTGCCAGCACCTCCAATCCGGGGGGTCAAGAGACCCAGTACTTC. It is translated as CASTSNPGGQETQYF. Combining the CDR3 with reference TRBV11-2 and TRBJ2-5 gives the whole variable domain EAGVAQSPRYKIIEKRQSVAFWCNPISGHATLYWYQQILGQGPKLLIQFQNNGVVDDSQLPKDRFSAERLKGVDSTLKIQPAKLEDSAVYLCASTSNPGGQETQYFGPGTRLLVL.

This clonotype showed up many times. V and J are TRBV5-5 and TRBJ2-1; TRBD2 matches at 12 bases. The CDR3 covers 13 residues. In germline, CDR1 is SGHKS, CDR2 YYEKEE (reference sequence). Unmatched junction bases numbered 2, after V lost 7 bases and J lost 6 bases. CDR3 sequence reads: CASVTSGGNEQFF. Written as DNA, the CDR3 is TGTGCCAGCGTGACTAGCGGGGGCAATGAGCAGTTCTTC.

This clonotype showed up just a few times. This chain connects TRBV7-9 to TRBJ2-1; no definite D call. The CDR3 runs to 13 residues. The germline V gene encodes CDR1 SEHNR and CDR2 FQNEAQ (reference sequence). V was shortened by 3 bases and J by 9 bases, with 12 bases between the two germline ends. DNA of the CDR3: TGTGCCAGCAGCTTTCGACTTGGTGGTGAGCAGTTCTTC. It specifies CASSFRLGGEQFF.

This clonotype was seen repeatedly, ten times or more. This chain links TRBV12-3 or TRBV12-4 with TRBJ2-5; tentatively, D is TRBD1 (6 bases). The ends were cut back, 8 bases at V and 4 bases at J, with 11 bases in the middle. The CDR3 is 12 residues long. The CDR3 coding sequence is TGTGCCAGCTCTACAGGGAGAGAGACCCAGTACTTC. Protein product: CASSTGRETQYF.

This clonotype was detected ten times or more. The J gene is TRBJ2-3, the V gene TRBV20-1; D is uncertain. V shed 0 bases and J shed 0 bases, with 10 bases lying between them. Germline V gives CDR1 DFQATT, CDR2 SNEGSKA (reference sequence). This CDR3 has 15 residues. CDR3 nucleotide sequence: TGCAGTGCTAGAGATGGGTACTCTAGCACAGATACGCAGTATTTT. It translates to CSARDGYSSTDTQYF.

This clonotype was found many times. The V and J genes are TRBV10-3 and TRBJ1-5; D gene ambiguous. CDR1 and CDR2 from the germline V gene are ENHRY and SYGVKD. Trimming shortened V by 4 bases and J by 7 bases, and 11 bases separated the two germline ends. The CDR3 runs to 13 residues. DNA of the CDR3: TGTGCCATCAGTGGCACGGACCGACAGCCCCAGCATTTT. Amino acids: CAISGTDRQPQHF.

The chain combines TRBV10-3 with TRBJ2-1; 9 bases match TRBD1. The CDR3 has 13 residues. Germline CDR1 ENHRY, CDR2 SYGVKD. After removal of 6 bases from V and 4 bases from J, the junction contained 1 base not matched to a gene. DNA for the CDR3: TGTGCCATCAGCGGACAGGGGTACAATGAGCAGTTCTTC. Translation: CAISGQGYNEQFF.

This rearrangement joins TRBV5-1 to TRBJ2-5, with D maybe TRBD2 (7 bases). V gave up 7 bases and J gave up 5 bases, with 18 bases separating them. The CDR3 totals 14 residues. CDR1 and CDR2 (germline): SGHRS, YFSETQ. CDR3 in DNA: TGCGCCAGCGGGCCTTCGGGGGGCCTTGAGACCCAGTACTTC. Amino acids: CASGPSGGLETQYF.

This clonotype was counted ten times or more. The CDR3 sequence is CASSLTGTGGSTDTQYF. CDR3 DNA: TGCGCCAGCAGCCTTACCGGGACAGGGGGATCCACAGATACGCAGTATTTT. The chain couples TRBV5-1 to TRBJ2-3, with TRBD1 identical over 11 bases. With 4 bases clipped from V and 2 bases from J, the junction kept 9 bases outside the gene matches. Germline V lookup: CDR1 SGHRS, CDR2 YFSETQ. The CDR3 spans 17 residues. Together with reference TRBV5-1 and TRBJ2-3, the CDR3 gives the full variable domain: KAGVTQTPRYLIKTRGQQVTLSCSPISGHRSVSWYQQTPGQGLQFLFEYFSETQRNKGNFPGRFSGRQFSNSRSEMNVSTLELGDSALYLCASSLTGTGGSTDTQYFGPGTRLTVL.

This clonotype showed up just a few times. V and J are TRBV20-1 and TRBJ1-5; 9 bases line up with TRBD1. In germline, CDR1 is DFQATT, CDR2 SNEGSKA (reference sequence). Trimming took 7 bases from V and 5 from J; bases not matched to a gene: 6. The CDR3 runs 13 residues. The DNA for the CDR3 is TGCAGTGTTAGGACAGGGGTAGATCAGCCCCAGCATTTT. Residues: CSVRTGVDQPQHF.

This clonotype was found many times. The CDR3 sequence is CASLPQLNSNQPQHF. The CDR3 region has the DNA TGTGCCAGCCTCCCCCAGTTAAATAGCAATCAGCCCCAGCATTTT. The chain combines TRBV12-3 or TRBV12-4 with TRBJ1-5; the D is unclear. This CDR3 has 15 amino acids. Trimming removed 8 bases at V and 0 bases at J, with 14 bases between.

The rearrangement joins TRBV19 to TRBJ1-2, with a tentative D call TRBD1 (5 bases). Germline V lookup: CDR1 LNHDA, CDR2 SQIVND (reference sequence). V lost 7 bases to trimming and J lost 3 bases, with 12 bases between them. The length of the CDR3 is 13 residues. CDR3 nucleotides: TGTGCCAGTACCGAGGGGCATGACTATGGCTACACCTTC. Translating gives CASTEGHDYGYTF. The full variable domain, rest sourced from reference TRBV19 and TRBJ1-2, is DGGITQSPKYLFRKEGQNVTLSCEQNLNHDAMYWYRQDPGQGLRLIYYSQIVNDFQKGDIAEGYSVSREKKESFPLTVTSAQKNPTAFYLCASTEGHDYGYTFGSGTRLTVV.

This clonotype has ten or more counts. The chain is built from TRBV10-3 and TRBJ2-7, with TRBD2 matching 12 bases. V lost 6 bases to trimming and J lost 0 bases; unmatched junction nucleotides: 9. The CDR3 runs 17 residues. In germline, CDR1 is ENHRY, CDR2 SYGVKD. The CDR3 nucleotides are TGTGCCATCAGCACAACTAGCGGGGGGCCCCACTCCTACGAGCAGTACTTC. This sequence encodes CAISTTSGGPHSYEQYF.

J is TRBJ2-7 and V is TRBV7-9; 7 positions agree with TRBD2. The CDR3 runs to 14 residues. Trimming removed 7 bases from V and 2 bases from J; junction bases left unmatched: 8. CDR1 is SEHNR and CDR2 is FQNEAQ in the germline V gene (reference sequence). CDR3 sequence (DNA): TGTGCCAGCACCACGGGAGGCAATCCCTACGAGCAGTACTTC. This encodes CASTTGGNPYEQYF.

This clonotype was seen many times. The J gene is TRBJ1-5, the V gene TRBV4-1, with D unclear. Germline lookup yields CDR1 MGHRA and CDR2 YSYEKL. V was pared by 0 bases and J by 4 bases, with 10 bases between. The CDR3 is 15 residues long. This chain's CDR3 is CASSQDFSGNQPQHF. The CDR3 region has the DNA TGCGCCAGCAGCCAAGATTTCAGTGGAAATCAGCCCCAGCATTTT.